The following is a T cell receptor (beta chain) sequence with its context. This entry belongs to a study of blood T cells in healthy people across ages. Drawn from each donor were approximately 10 milliliters of peripheral blood. Total RNA amounts of at least 6 micrograms were extracted per sample. Using a J-beta primer mix together with a sample-barcoded 5' primer, a second PCR was run for roughly 6 to 12 cycles. From the 5' RACE reads, TCRdb called clonotypes with MiXCR, one entry per CDR3 protein. This repertoire shows 1.5 million to 2 million distinct CDR3 sequences, roughly 30% found once; its top ten account for about 11%. V lost 8 bases and J lost 3, with 11 bases in between. In germline, CDR1 is SEHNR, CDR2 FQNEAQ (reference sequence). This CDR3 is 12 amino acids long.

The chain employs TRBV7-9 and TRBJ2-7, with D perhaps TRBD1 or TRBD2 (5 bases each). This receptor was obtained from a woman aged 25 to 39 in good health. Sequenced: blood. The CDR3, as DNA: TGTGCCAGCGGGGGATTGGGCTACGAGCAGTACTTC. Residues: CASGGLGYEQYF.